The T cell receptor (beta chain) under discussion was sequenced for a study of shared clonotypes between healthy human individuals. The genomic DNA of each subset was split evenly across several immunoSEQ plates. The method was immunoSEQ multiplex PCR; TCRdb's version includes in-frame clones alone and lacks a portion of them. This table has roughly 1,600,000 clones, roughly 98.5% appearing once. This CDR3 comprises 13 residues. V was trimmed by 3 bases and J by 7 bases, leaving 12 bases between them. CDR1 is MNHEY and CDR2 is SMNVEV in the germline V gene (reference sequence). Sequenced input: naive CD4+ T cells sorted from blood. Described subset: CD45RA+ positively selected. This clonotype was obtained from a man aged 25 to 45 in good health. This rearrangement joins TRBV27 to TRBJ1-2; D is uncertain. As DNA, the CDR3 is TGTGCCAGCAGTTTTACCGGGTGGAGTGGCTACACCTTC. This translates into CASSFTGWSGYTF.